One and the same sample provided the 7 T cell receptor beta chains below, sequenced in a study of T cell repertoires in cytomegalovirus infection. Using its own MiXCR run on the reads, TCRdb lists one record per CDR3 protein. The sample lists 300,000 or so distinct CDR3 sequences; around 9.6% were seen once. The sequenced sample was PBMCs. The receptors come from a human donor in good health (CMV status not recorded). Some clones in this sample may be carry-over from other donors' samples.

This clonotype was observed many times. The chain couples TRBV4-3 to TRBJ2-2; D gene ambiguous. Germline V lookup: CDR1 LGHNA, CDR2 YSLEER. This CDR3 contains 15 residues. V gave up 4 bases and J gave up 1 base, with 10 bases separating them. CDR3 bases: TGCGCCAGCAGCCTTCGACACGGGAACACCGGGGAGCTGTTTTTT. This gives the protein CASSLRHGNTGELFF.

The J gene is TRBJ1-6, the V gene TRBV20-1; maybe TRBD1 (6 bases). V was pared by 5 bases and J by 9 bases, with 20 bases between. The CDR3 loop spans 15 amino acids. Germline CDR1 is DFQATT and CDR2 is SNEGSKA (reference sequence). This chain's CDR3 is CSAPLTGLLFSPLHF. CDR3 bases: TGCAGTGCTCCCCTGACAGGTCTCCTTTTTTCACCCCTCCACTTT.

This clonotype was picked up many times. This chain links TRBV6-4 with TRBJ2-2; D unclear. Germline V CDR1 and CDR2: MRHNA, SNTAGT. This CDR3 has 16 residues. Trimming shortened V by 5 bases and J by 0 bases, and 13 bases separated the two germline ends. CDR3 in DNA: TGTGCCAGCAGTTTCAGGACGGGTGCGAACACCGGGGAGCTGTTTTTT. This sequence encodes CASSFRTGANTGELFF.

This clonotype was counted at least ten times. CDR3 in amino acids: CASQRTPGSYNEQFF. CDR3 sequence (DNA): TGTGCCAGCCAACGGACGCCGGGCTCCTACAATGAGCAGTTCTTC. The V and J genes are TRBV7-9 and TRBJ2-1; D call uncertain. The germline V gene encodes CDR1 SEHNR and CDR2 FQNEAQ (reference sequence). This CDR3 has 15 residues. The germline V and J ends were trimmed by 8 bases and 0 bases, with 14 bases remaining between them.

The V and J genes are TRBV4-3 and TRBJ2-1, with 7 bases matching TRBD1. The CDR3 is 15 amino acids. Germline V gene sequence: CDR1 LGHNA, CDR2 YSLEER. Unmatched junction bases numbered 2, after V lost 2 bases and J lost 1 base. CDR3 region: CASSQTGQSYNEQFF. As DNA, the CDR3 is TGCGCCAGCAGCCAAACGGGACAGTCCTACAATGAGCAGTTCTTC.

The table lists this clonotype with many counts. This chain connects TRBV11-3 to TRBJ1-1, with D hard to call. Germline loops: CDR1 SGHNT, CDR2 YENEEA. The CDR3 extends over 13 amino acids. The V and J ends lost 1 base and 6 bases respectively, with 9 bases between them. This CDR3 is CASSLGTVSEAFF. Here the CDR3 DNA reads TGTGCCAGCAGCTTAGGGACTGTCTCTGAAGCTTTCTTT.

This clonotype has a handful of counts. This chain links TRBV5-1 with TRBJ2-4; D remains ambiguous. There are 16 residues in the CDR3. Trimming removed 4 bases from V and 2 bases from J, with 16 bases in between. The germline gives CDR1 SGHRS, CDR2 YFSETQ. The CDR3 reads CASSLDTGGTKNIQYF. DNA for the CDR3: TGCGCCAGCAGCCTCGACACTGGTGGAACCAAAAACATTCAGTACTTC.